This T cell receptor beta chain is from a study of T cells expressing NK-cell markers. cDNA encoding TCR beta was synthesized via 5'RACE template switching incorporating UMIs. TCRdb processed the 5' RACE reads again and assigns one entry to each CDR3 protein, with no DNA. In all, the sample yields 550,000 to 600,000 distinct CDR3 sequences. Study-level findings and limits: Several of the donors also had these clonotypes leading their CD3+CD56-NKG2C+ fraction. Whether expanded NKG2C+ T cell clones recognized HCMV stayed uncertain. Six donors carried dominant NKG2C+ clonotypes that made up roughly 1.0-7.0% of their CD8+ T cells.

For this clonotype: Its antigen is not identified.

This CDR3 has 17 residues. Germline assignment: CDR1 SEHNR and CDR2 FQNEAQ (reference sequence). The sample taken for sequencing was blood T cells: a sorted CD56 or NKG2C T cell subset, CD4+ or CD8+ T cells, or bulk PBMC T cells (not recorded which). This TCR came from a man between 18 and 29 years old in good health. The genes are TRBV7-9 and TRBJ2-3. CDR3 protein: CASSSTRASKNTDTQYF.